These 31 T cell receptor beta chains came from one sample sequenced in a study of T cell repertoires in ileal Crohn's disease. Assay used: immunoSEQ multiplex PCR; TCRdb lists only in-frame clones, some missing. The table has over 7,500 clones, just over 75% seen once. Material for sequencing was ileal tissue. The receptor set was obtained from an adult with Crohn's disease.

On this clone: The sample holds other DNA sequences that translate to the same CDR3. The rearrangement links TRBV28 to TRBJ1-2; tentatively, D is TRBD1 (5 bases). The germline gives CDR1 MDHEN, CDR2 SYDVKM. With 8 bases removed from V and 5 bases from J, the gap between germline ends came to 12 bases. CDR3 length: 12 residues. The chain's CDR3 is CASAGEGYGYTF. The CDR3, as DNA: TGTGCCAGCGCGGGGGAGGGGTATGGCTACACCTTC.

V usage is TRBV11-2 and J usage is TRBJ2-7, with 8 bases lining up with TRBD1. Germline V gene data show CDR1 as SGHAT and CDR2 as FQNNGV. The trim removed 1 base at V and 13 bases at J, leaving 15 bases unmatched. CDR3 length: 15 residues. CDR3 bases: TGTGCCAGCAGCTTAGGGGACAGGACAGCCGCCTCCCCCTACTTC. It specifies CASSLGDRTAASPYF.

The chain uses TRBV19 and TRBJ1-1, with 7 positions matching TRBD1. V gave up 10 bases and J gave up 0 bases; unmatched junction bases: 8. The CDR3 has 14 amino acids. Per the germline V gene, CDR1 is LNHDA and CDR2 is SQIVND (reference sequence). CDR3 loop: CATTAGTVNTEAFF. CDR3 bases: TGTGCCACCACTGCCGGGACAGTGAACACTGAAGCTTTCTTT.

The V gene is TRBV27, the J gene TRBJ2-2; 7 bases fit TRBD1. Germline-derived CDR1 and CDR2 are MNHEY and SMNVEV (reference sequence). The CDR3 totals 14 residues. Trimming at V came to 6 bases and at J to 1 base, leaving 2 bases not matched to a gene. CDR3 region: CASRTGVNTGELFF. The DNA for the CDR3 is TGTGCCAGCAGAACAGGGGTGAACACCGGGGAGCTGTTTTTT.

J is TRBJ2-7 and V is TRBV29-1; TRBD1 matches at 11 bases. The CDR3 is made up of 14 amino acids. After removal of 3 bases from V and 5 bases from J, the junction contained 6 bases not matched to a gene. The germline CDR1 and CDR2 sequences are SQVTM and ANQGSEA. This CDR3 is CSVDYGTGGNEQYF. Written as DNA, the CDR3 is TGCAGCGTTGACTACGGGACAGGGGGGAACGAGCAGTACTTC.

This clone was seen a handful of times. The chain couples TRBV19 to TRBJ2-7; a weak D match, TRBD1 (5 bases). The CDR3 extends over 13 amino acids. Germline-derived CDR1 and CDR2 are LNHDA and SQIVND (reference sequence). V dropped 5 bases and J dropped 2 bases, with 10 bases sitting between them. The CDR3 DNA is TGTGCCAGTAGTGACCAGGGCGCCTACGAGCAGTACTTC. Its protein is CASSDQGAYEQYF.

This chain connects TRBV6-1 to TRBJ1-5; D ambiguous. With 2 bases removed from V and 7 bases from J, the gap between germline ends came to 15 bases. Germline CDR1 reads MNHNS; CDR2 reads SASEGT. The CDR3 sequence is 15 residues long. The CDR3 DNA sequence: TGTGCCAGCAGTGAAAGGGAGACCAGTTACCAGCCCCAGCATTTT. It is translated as CASSERETSYQPQHF.

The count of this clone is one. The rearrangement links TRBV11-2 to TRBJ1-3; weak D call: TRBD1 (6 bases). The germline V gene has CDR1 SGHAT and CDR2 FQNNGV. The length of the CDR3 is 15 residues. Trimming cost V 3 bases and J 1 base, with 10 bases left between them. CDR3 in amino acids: CASSFPRGSGNTIYF. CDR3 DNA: TGTGCCAGCAGCTTTCCCAGGGGTTCTGGAAACACCATATATTTT.

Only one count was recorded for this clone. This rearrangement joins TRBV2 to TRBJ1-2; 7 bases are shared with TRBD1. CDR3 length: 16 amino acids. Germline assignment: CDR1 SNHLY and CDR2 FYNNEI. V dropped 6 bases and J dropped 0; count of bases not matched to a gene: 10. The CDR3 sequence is CASRVGTAVTNYGYTF. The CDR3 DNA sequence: TGTGCCAGCAGAGTAGGGACAGCCGTCACTAACTATGGCTACACCTTC.

The CDR3 DNA sequence: TGTGCCTGGTCTAAGACTCCTCGGAATGAAAAACTGTTTTTT. Its translation is CAWSKTPRNEKLFF. The chain has TRBV30 and TRBJ1-4; D gene ambiguous. Germline V gene data show CDR1 as GTSNPN and CDR2 as SVGIG (reference sequence). This CDR3 contains 14 residues. The germline V and J ends were trimmed by 5 bases and 5 bases, with 15 bases remaining between them.

CDR3 loop: CASSPEGTGNTIYF. CDR3 DNA sequence: TGCGCCAGCAGCCCGGAGGGTACTGGAAACACCATATATTTT. The rearrangement links TRBV5-1 to TRBJ1-3; D is undetermined. Trimming shortened V by 4 bases and J by 2 bases, and 10 bases separated the two germline ends. Germline V lookup: CDR1 SGHRS, CDR2 YFSETQ. There are 14 residues in the CDR3.

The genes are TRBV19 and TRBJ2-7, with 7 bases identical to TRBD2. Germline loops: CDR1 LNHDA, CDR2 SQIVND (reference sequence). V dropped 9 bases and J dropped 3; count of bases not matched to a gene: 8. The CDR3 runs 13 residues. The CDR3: CASARTRDYEQYF. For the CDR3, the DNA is TGTGCCAGCGCCAGGACTAGGGACTACGAGCAGTACTTC.

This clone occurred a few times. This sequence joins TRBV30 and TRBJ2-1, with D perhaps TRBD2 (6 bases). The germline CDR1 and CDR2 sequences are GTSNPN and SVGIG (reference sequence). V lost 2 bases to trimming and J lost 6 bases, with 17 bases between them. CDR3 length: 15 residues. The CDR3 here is CAWSYEGGFSNEQFF. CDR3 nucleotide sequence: TGTGCCTGGAGTTACGAGGGAGGATTCTCCAATGAGCAGTTCTTC.

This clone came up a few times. The CDR3 here is CASSFDSYGYTF. The CDR3 DNA is TGTGCCAGCAGCTTTGACAGCTATGGCTACACCTTC. The chain joins TRBV5-5 to TRBJ1-2, with D possibly TRBD1 on 5 matching bases. The V and J ends lost 2 bases and 4 bases respectively, with 6 bases between them. The length of the CDR3 is 12 residues. Germline assignment: CDR1 SGHKS and CDR2 YYEKEE (reference sequence).

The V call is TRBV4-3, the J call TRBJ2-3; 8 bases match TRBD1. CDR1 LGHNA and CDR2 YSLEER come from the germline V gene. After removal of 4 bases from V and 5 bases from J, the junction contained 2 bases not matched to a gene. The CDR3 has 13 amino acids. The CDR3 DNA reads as TGCGCCAGCAGCCGAGACAGGGGAGATACGCAGTATTTT. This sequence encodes CASSRDRGDTQYF.

The CDR3 DNA follows: TGCGCCAGCAGCCAGACTACCGCGAACACCGGGGAGCTGTTTTTT. This gives the protein CASSQTTANTGELFF. The J gene is TRBJ2-2, the V gene TRBV5-1; maybe TRBD2 (5 bases). Deletions cut 4 bases from V and 0 bases from J, with 10 bases between. The CDR3 sequence is 15 residues long. Germline assignment: CDR1 SGHRS and CDR2 YFSETQ. Full variable domain (remainder filled in from reference TRBV5-1 and TRBJ2-2): KAGVTQTPRYLIKTRGQQVTLSCSPISGHRSVSWYQQTPGQGLQFLFEYFSETQRNKGNFPGRFSGRQFSNSRSEMNVSTLELGDSALYLCASSQTTANTGELFFGEGSRLTVL.

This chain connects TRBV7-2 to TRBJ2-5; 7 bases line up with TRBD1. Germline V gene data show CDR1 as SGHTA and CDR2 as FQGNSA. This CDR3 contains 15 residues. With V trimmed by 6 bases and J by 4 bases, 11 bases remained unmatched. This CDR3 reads CASSLQQGLGETQYF. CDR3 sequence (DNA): TGTGCCAGCAGTTTACAACAGGGGCTGGGAGAGACCCAGTACTTC. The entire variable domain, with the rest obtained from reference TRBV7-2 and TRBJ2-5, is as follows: GAGVSQSPSNKVTEKGKDVELRCDPISGHTALYWYRQSLGQGLEFLIYFQGNSAPDKSGLPSDRFSAERTGGSVSTLTIQRTQQEDSAVYLCASSLQQGLGETQYFGPGTRLLVL.

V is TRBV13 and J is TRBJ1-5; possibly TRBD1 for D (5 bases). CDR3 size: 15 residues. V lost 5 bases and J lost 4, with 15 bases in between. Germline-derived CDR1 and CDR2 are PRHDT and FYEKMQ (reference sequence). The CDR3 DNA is TGTGCCAGCAGCGCCCGGGGGGGGGAGAATCAGCCCCAGCATTTT. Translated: CASSARGGENQPQHF.

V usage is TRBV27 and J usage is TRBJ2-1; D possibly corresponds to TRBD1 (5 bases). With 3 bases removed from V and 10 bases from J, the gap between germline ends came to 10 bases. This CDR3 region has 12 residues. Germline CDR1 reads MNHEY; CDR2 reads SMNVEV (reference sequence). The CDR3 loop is CASSFQGSEQFF. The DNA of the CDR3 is TGTGCCAGCAGTTTTCAGGGTTCGGAGCAGTTCTTC.

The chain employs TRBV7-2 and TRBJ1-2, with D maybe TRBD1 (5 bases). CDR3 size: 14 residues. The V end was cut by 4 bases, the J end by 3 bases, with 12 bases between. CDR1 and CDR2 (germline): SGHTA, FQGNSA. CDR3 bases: TGTGCCAGCAGCTCCATCAGGGCTCACTATGGCTACACCTTC. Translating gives CASSSIRAHYGYTF.

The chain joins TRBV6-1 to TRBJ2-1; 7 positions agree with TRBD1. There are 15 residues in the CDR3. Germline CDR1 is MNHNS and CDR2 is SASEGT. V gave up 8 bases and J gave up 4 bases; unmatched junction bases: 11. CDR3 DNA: TGTGCCAGCGTGGCCCAGAGGGGGCAATACAATGAGCAGTTCTTC. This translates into CASVAQRGQYNEQFF.

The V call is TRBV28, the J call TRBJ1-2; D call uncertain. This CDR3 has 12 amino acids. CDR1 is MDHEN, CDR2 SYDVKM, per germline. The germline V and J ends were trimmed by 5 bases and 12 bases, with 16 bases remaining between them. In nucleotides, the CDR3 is TGTGCCAGCAGTGACCCCTCAGGCCGGCACACCTTC. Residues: CASSDPSGRHTF.

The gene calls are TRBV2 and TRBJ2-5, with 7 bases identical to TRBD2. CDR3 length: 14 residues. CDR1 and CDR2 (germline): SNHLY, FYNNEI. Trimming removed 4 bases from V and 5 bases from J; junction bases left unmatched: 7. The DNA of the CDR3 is TGTGCCAGCAGTGCCTCCGGTAGCGGGGAGACCCAGTACTTC. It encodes CASSASGSGETQYF.

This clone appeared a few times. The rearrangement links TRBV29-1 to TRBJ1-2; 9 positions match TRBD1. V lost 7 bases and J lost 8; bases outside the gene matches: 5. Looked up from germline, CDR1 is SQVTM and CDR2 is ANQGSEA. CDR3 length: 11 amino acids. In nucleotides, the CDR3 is TGCAGCGCACAGGGGGCGCAAGGCTACACCTTC. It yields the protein CSAQGAQGYTF.

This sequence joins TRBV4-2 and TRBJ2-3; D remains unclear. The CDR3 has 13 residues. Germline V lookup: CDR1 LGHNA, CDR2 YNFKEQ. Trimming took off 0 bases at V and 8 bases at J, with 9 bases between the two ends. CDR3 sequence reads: CASSQDLWSTQYF. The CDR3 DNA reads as TGTGCCAGCAGCCAAGATCTTTGGAGTACGCAGTATTTT.

The CDR3, as DNA: TGTGCCAGCGGGCAGGGGGCAATGAACACTGAAGCTTTCTTT. It codes for CASGQGAMNTEAFF. J is TRBJ1-1 and V is TRBV28; 8 bases agree with TRBD1. Germline CDR1 MDHEN, CDR2 SYDVKM. CDR3 size: 14 residues. The V gene end was trimmed by 8 bases and the J gene end by 0 bases; junction bases not matched to a gene: 5.

The CDR3 region is CASSDRVVSYEQYF. The CDR3 bases are TGTGCCAGCAGCGACCGGGTTGTTTCCTACGAGCAGTACTTC. The chain couples TRBV14 to TRBJ2-7; no definite D call. Between the trimmed V and J ends, which lost 5 bases and 1 base, there was a span of 12 bases. The CDR3 consists of 14 residues. Germline CDR1 reads SGHDN; CDR2 reads FVKESK.

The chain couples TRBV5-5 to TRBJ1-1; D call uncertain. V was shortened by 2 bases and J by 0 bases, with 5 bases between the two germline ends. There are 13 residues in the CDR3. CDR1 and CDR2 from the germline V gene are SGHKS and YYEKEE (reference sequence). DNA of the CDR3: TGTGCCAGCAGCTTCAGTGTGAACACTGAAGCTTTCTTT. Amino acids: CASSFSVNTEAFF.

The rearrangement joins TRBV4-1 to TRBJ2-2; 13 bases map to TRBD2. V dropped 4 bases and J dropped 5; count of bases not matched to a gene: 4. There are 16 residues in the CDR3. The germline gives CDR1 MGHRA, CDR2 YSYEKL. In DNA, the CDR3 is TGCGCCAGCAGCCCTTGGACTAGCGGGAGAACCGGGGAGCTGTTTTTT. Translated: CASSPWTSGRTGELFF.

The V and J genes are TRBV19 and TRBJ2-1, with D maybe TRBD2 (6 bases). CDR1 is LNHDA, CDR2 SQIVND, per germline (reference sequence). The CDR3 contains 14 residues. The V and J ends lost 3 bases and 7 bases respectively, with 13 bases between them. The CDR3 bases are TGTGCCAGTAGTATCGGGACGGCGGGGAATGAGCAGTTCTTC. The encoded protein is CASSIGTAGNEQFF. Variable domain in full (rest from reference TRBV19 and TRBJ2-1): DGGITQSPKYLFRKEGQNVTLSCEQNLNHDAMYWYRQDPGQGLRLIYYSQIVNDFQKGDIAEGYSVSREKKESFPLTVTSAQKNPTAFYLCASSIGTAGNEQFFGPGTRLTVL.

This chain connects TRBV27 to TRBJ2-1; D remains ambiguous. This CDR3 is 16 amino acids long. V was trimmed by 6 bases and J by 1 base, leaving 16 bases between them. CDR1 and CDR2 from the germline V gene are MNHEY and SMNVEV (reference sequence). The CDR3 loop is CASRPDSTRSYNEQFF. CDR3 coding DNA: TGTGCCAGCAGACCAGACTCCACGAGGTCCTACAATGAGCAGTTCTTC.